The entry below describes one TCR beta chain. As handled by the study authors: Reference gene primer amplification gave estimated nucleated cell counts. TCRdb keeps only in-frame clones here, not all; method: immunoSEQ multiplex PCR. V and J calls and clone size follow that table, whereas D and trimming were derived from the DNA. This table holds around 80,000 clones, 85% found once. This record belongs to a study of blood T cell repertoires in COVID-19. V lost 5 bases to trimming and J lost 4 bases; unmatched junction nucleotides: 6. Germline V lookup: CDR1 MNHEY, CDR2 SVGEGT. The CDR3 length is 15 residues.

The V gene is TRBV6-2 or TRBV6-3, the J gene TRBJ1-5; TRBD1 matches 9 bases. The sequencing sample was made of peripheral blood. This clonotype originated in a man in his fifties or sixties with COVID-19, enrolled during active disease. CDR3 bases: TGTGCCAGCAGTAAGGACAGGGGAGGTAATCAGCCCCAGCATTTT. Its translation is CASSKDRGGNQPQHF.